This T cell receptor beta chain was sequenced in a study of cytomegalovirus exposure and HLA in healthy donors. Assay used: immunoSEQ multiplex PCR; TCRdb lists only in-frame clones, some missing. The sample shows 260,000 or so clones, less than 95% of them seen only once. The material sequenced was PBMCs. The receptor was derived from a woman under 40 in good health and CMV-seronegative.

CDR3 DNA sequence: TGTGCCAGCAGCTTGGCTAGTGGGAAACAAGAGACCCAGTACTTC. The encoded protein is CASSLASGKQETQYF. The gene calls are TRBV5-4 and TRBJ2-5; D not certain. Trimming took 0 bases from V and 2 from J, leaving 11 bases between them. Per the germline V gene, CDR1 is SGHNT and CDR2 is YYREEE (reference sequence). The CDR3 length is 15 residues.